The present T cell receptor (beta chain) was sequenced within a study of cytomegalovirus exposure and HLA in healthy donors. Findings and limits, study-wide: A link between a missense DCLRE1C variant and TCR beta V- and J-gene trimming emerged from a later analysis. It emerged from a later analysis that several of the most significant clusters appeared to be linked to common viral pathogens. Looking again later, the authors saw that most CMV-associated TCR beta chains seemed HLA-restricted. Immune exposure data for these donors was limited to CMV serostatus.

PCR amplification relied on 60 Vbeta primers (plus 13 Jbeta primers). The repertoire was sequenced with immunoSEQ multiplex PCR; TCRdb's copy has only in-frame clones and lacks some. The sample shows fewer than 200,000 clones, 68% of them seen only once. A remark on this clone: Its target is not known.

The CDR3 has 15 amino acids. The chain recombines TRBV21-1 with TRBJ2-4; the table gives TRBD1 as D, unverified against the DNA. TRBV21-1 is tagged as a pseudogene. The sample comprised PBMCs. The clonotype originates from a woman under 30 in good health and CMV-seropositive. The CDR3 nucleotides are TGTGCCAGCCTGACCCCCAGGGGCTGGAAAAACATTCAGTACTTC. This gives the protein CASLTPRGWKNIQYF.